This T cell receptor beta chain originates from a study of cytomegalovirus exposure and HLA in healthy donors. The V gene lost 0 bases and the J gene lost 3 bases, with 9 bases spanning the gap. Germline V gene sequence: CDR1 SQVTM, CDR2 ANQGSEA. The CDR3 totals 13 residues. Of note for this clone: Its antigen remains unidentified.

General study findings and limits: Most sequenced TCRs were rare (though some public TCRs occurred in many donors). Reports credit the classifier with highly specific, highly sensitive diagnosis of cytomegalovirus status. According to a later analysis, most TCR beta chains associated with CMV appeared HLA-restricted.

The primer mix had 60 Vbeta and 13 Jbeta primers. The repertoire was sequenced with immunoSEQ multiplex PCR; TCRdb's copy has only in-frame clones and lacks some. The data hold about 200,000 clones, with roughly 83% observed a single time. The V and J genes are TRBV29-1 and TRBJ2-7; D not resolved. This clonotype was obtained from a girl aged 5-17 years in good health and CMV-seronegative. The sample comprised PBMCs. CDR3 nucleotides: TGCAGCGTTGAAGATGGCCCTCTCTACGAGCAGTACTTC. Encoded protein: CSVEDGPLYEQYF.